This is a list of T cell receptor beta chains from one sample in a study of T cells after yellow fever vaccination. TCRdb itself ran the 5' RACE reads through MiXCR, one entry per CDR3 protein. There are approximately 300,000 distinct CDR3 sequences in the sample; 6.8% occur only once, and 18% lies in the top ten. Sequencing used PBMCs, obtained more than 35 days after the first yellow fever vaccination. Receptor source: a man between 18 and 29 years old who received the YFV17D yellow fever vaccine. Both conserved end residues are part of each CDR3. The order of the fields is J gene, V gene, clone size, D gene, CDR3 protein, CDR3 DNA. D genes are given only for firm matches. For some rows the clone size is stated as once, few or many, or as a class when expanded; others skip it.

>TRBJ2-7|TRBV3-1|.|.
CASSQTTRGFDEQYF
TGTGCCAGCAGCCAAACGACAAGGGGGTTCGACGAGCAGTACTTC
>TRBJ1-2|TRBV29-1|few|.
CSGEEGGNGYTF
TGCAGCGGTGAAGAGGGGGGGAATGGCTACACCTTC
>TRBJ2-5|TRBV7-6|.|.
CASSLGIGEETQYF
TGTGCCAGCAGCTTGGGGATAGGCGAAGAGACCCAGTACTTC
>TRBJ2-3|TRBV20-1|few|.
CSAQRPGSSTDTQYF
TGCAGTGCCCAACGCCCGGGGAGTAGCACAGATACGCAGTATTTT
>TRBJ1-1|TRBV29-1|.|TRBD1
CSVSRQGWSTEAFF
TGCAGCGTAAGCAGACAGGGGTGGAGCACTGAAGCTTTCTTT
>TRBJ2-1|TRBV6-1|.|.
CASSQGSPSYNEQFF
TGTGCCAGCAGCCAAGGGTCTCCCTCCTACAATGAGCAGTTCTTC
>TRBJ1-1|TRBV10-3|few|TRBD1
CAISGRQGNTEAFF
TGTGCCATCAGTGGGAGACAGGGGAACACTGAAGCTTTCTTT
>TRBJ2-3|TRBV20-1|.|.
CSARAPTQTDTQYF
TGCAGTGCTAGAGCGCCGACCCAGACAGATACGCAGTATTTT
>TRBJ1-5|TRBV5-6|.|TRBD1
CASSLGDRGLGNQPQHF
TGTGCCAGCAGCTTGGGGGACAGGGGGCTCGGGAATCAGCCCCAGCATTTT
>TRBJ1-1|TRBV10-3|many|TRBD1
CAISDPLMTGIAFF
TGTGCCATCAGTGACCCGTTGATGACAGGGATAGCTTTCTTT
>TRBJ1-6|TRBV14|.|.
CASSQDPPSRTNSPLHF
TGTGCCAGCAGCCAAGACCCACCCAGCCGGACCAATTCACCCCTCCACTTT
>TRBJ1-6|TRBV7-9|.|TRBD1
CASSLVGQGNSPLHF
TGTGCCAGCAGCTTAGTGGGACAGGGAAATTCACCCCTCCACTTT
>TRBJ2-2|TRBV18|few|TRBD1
CASSRAETRGRFLSNTGELFF
TGTGCCAGCTCACGTGCGGAAACGAGGGGGCGGTTCTTGTCGAACACCGGGGAGCTGTTTTTT
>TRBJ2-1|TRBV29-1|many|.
CSVGRRYNEQFF
TGCAGCGTTGGCAGGCGGTACAATGAGCAGTTCTTC
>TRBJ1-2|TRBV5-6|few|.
CARLIRGLSYGYTF
TGTGCCAGACTAATCCGTGGACTGAGCTATGGCTACACCTTC
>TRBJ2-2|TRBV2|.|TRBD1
CASAPRDRHTGELFF
TGTGCCAGCGCTCCTCGGGACAGACATACCGGGGAGCTGTTTTTT
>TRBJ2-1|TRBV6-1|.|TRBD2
CASSPGTSYYNEQFF
TGTGCCAGCAGCCCCGGGACTAGCTATTACAATGAGCAGTTCTTC
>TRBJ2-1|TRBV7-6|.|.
CASSLLGESNEQFF
TGTGCCAGCAGCTTACTGGGGGAGAGCAATGAGCAGTTCTTC
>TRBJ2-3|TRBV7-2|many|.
CASSPHRDTQYF
TGTGCCAGCAGCCCCCATCGGGATACGCAGTATTTT
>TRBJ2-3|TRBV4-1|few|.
CASSPMRTGFDTDTQYF
TGCGCCAGCAGCCCTATGAGGACGGGGTTTGACACAGATACGCAGTATTTT
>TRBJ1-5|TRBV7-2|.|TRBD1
CASSDPDREYSNQPQHF
TGTGCCAGCAGCGACCCCGACAGGGAATATAGCAATCAGCCCCAGCATTTT
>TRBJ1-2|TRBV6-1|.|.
CASSRGPGTGYTF
TGTGCCAGCAGCCGCGGACCCGGCACTGGCTACACCTTC
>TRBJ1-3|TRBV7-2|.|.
CASTPLLGAGNTIYF
TGTGCCAGCACCCCCCTACTCGGGGCCGGAAACACCATATATTTT
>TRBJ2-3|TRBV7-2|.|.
CASSLARAGADTQYF
TGTGCCAGCAGCTTAGCCAGGGCCGGAGCAGATACGCAGTATTTT
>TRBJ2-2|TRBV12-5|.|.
CASSPFFSGELFF
TGTGCTAGTTCCCCTTTCTTCTCCGGGGAGCTGTTTTTT
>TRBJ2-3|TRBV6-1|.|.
CASRPAKGDTDTQYF
TGTGCCAGCAGGCCGGCCAAGGGTGACACAGATACGCAGTATTTT
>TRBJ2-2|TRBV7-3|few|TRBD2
CASSLFGLAGDGTGELFF
TGTGCCAGCAGCTTATTCGGACTAGCGGGGGATGGCACCGGGGAGCTGTTTTTT
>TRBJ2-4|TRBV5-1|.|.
CASSPAGNTAKNIQYF
TGCGCCAGCAGCCCCGCGGGGAATACGGCCAAAAACATTCAGTACTTC
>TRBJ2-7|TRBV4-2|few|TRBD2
CASSQDRAGREREQYF
TGTGCCAGCAGCCAAGATCGGGCAGGGAGGGAACGTGAGCAGTACTTC
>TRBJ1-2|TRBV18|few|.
CASSPTAEDGYTF
TGTGCCAGCTCACCAACGGCAGAGGATGGCTACACCTTC
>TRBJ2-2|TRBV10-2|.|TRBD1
CASSETPGQGIIGELFF
TGCGCCAGCAGTGAGACCCCCGGACAGGGGATTATCGGGGAGCTGTTTTTT
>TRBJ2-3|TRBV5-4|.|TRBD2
CASSSPAGAADTQYF
TGTGCCAGCAGCTCCCCAGCGGGGGCAGCAGATACGCAGTATTTT
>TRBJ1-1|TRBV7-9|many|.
CASSRGGGMNTEAFF
TGTGCCAGCAGCAGGGGGGGAGGGATGAACACTGAAGCTTTCTTT
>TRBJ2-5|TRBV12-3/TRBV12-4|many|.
CASSYWGAQETQYF
TGTGCCAGCAGTTATTGGGGGGCACAAGAGACCCAGTACTTC
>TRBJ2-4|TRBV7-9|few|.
CASSIKWGDLQYF
TGTGCCAGCAGCATAAAATGGGGGGACCTTCAGTACTTC
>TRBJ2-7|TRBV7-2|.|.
CASSLDDYEQYF
TGTGCCAGCAGCTTAGATGACTACGAGCAGTACTTC
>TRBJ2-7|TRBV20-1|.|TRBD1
CSARGDRGSYEQYF
TGCAGTGCTAGAGGGGACAGGGGCTCCTACGAGCAGTACTTC
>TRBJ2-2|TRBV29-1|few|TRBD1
CSAVRQGASNGELFF
TGCAGCGCTGTCAGACAGGGGGCTTCTAATGGGGAGCTGTTTTTT
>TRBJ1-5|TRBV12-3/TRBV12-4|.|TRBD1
CASSNPGQGAGKPQHF
TGTGCCAGCAGTAATCCGGGACAGGGGGCAGGTAAGCCCCAGCATTTT
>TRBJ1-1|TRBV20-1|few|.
CSARDPRAGDTEAFF
TGCAGTGCTAGAGACCCCAGGGCAGGGGACACTGAAGCTTTCTTT
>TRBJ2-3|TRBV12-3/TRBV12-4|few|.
CASSPRTLAQYF
TGTGCCAGCAGTCCCCGAACTCTGGCGCAGTATTTT